Listed here are 2 T cell receptor beta chains from one sample, sequenced in a study of prognosis after radiotherapy for stage I lung cancer. The TCR beta CDR3 region was amplified from genomic DNA, with two rounds of multiplex PCR being used for the amplification. First-round PCR used primers specific to each TRBV and TRBJ gene. Using its own MiXCR run on the multiplex PCR reads, TCRdb lists one record per CDR3 protein. The profile shows more than 25,000 distinct CDR3 sequences, 32% of them singletons. The sample in question was PBMCs, obtained before or after stereotactic body radiation therapy (not recorded which). The source is a donor over 45 with non-small cell lung cancer.

This clonotype occurred many times. The chain recombines TRBV30 with TRBJ1-2; D perhaps matches TRBD1 (5 bases). V lost 0 bases and J 13 bases, leaving 15 bases between the germline ends. CDR1 and CDR2 from the germline V gene are GTSNPN and SVGIG (reference sequence). The CDR3 runs to 12 residues. The CDR3 reads CAWSVALRDSTF. In DNA form, the CDR3 reads TGTGCCTGGAGTGTTGCTCTCAGGGACTCCACCTTC.

The V gene is TRBV2, the J gene TRBJ2-3; D is uncertain. The CDR3 sequence is 15 residues long. Germline V gives CDR1 SNHLY, CDR2 FYNNEI. The V gene lost 1 base and the J gene lost 2 bases, with 10 bases spanning the gap. This CDR3 is CASSEDPRYTDTQYF. As DNA, the CDR3 is TGTGCCAGCAGTGAAGACCCACGGTACACAGATACGCAGTATTTT.